This T cell receptor (beta chain) was captured in a study of T-cell memory formation after mild COVID-19. General observations from the study: Clones contracting day 15 to 85 were balanced CD4/CD8; later expanders leaned CD4+.

MiXCR, run by TCRdb on the 5' RACE reads, gives a single entry per CDR3 protein. The repertoire holds about 340,000 distinct CDR3 sequences, with approximately 22% as singletons. Points on this clonotype: What it recognizes is unknown.

This CDR3 is built from 16 residues. Germline V gene lookup returns CDR1 LGHNA and CDR2 YSLEER. With 0 bases removed from V and 5 bases from J, the gap between germline ends came to 14 bases. The material sequenced was PBMCs or a T cell subset sorted from them (not recorded which). The clonotype was recovered from a young man who had mild COVID-19 (a few samples of this study predate the infection). Cell type and time point are not known. This chain uses TRBV4-3 with TRBJ2-1; D not certain. Written as DNA, the CDR3 is TGCGCCAGCAGCCAAGATCAGGAATCGGATAACAATGAGCAGTTCTTC. Translated: CASSQDQESDNNEQFF.